The present entry profiles one T cell receptor beta chain with its context. The data derive from a study of blood T cell repertoires in COVID-19. Study-wide context: Donors in the United States, Italy and Spain gave samples during acute or convalescent COVID-19. From T cells, B-cell-depleted T cells, or PBMCs came the material, which was cDNA or gDNA.

Germline CDR1 is SGHAT and CDR2 is FQNNGV. The V gene end was trimmed by 5 bases and the J gene end by 0 bases; junction bases not matched to a gene: 5. The CDR3 contains 17 residues. Per the study methods: Amplification of reference gene primers was used by the study to estimate nucleated cell counts. Here immunoSEQ multiplex PCR was the method, and the copy in TCRdb shows in-frame clones only, minus some. V, J and clone size are those of that table, while D and trimming were read from the DNA. The sample carries fewer than 150,000 clones, around 80% recorded once. Sequencing used peripheral blood. This TCR came from a man aged 55 to 70 who had recovered from COVID-19. This rearrangement joins TRBV11-2 to TRBJ2-6; TRBD1 matches at 9 bases. This chain's CDR3 is CASSRRQGDSGANVLTF. DNA for the CDR3: TGTGCCAGCAGCAGACGACAGGGGGACTCTGGGGCCAACGTCCTGACTTTC.